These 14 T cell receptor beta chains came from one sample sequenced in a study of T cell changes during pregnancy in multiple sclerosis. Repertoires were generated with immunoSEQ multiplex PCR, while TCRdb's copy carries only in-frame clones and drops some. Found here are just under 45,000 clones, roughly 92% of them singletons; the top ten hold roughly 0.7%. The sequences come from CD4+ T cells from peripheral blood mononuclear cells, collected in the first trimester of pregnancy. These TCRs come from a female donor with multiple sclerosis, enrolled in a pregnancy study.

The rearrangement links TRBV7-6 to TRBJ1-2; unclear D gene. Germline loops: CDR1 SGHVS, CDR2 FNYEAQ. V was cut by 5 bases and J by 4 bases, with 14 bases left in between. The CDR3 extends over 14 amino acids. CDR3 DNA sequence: TGTGCCAGCAGCCCATTGAGACGCGGCTATGGCTACACCTTC. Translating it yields CASSPLRRGYGYTF.

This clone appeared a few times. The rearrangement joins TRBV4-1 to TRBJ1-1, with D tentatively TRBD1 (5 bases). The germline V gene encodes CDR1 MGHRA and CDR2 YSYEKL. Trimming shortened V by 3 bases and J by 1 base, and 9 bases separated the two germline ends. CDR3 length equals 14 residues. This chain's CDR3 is CASSHDRANTEAFF. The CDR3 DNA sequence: TGCGCCAGCAGCCACGACAGAGCGAACACTGAAGCTTTCTTT.

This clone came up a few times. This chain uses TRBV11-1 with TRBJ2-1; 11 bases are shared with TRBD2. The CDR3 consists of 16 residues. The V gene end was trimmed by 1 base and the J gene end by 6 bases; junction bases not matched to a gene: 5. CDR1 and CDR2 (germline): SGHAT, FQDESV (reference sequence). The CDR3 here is CASSLVAGGGTNEQFF. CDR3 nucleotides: TGTGCCAGCAGCTTAGTAGCGGGAGGGGGTACCAATGAGCAGTTCTTC.

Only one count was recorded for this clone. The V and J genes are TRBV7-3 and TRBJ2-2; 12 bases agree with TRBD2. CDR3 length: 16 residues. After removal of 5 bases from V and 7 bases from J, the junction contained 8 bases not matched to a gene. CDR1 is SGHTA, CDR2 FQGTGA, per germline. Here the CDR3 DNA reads TGTGCCAGCAGCCCGACTAGCGGGAGAGGGGACGGGGAGCTGTTTTTT. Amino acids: CASSPTSGRGDGELFF.

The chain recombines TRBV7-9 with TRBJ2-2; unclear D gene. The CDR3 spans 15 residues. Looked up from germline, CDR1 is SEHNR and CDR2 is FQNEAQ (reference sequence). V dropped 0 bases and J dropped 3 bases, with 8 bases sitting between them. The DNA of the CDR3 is TGTGCCAGCAGCTTAGCGGATGGAGACACCGGGGAGCTGTTTTTT. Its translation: CASSLADGDTGELFF.

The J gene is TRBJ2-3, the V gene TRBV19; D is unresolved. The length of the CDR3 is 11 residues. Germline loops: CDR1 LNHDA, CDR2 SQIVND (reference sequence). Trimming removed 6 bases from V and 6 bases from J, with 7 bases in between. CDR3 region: CASSLSDTQYF. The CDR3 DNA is TGTGCCAGTAGCCTTTCCGATACGCAGTATTTT.

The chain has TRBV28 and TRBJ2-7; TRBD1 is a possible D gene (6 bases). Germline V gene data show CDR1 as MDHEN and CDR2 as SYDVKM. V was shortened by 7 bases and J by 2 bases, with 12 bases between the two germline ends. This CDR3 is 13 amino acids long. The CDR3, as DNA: TGTGCCAGCACCGCGACAGGAGCCTACGAGCAGTACTTC. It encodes CASTATGAYEQYF.

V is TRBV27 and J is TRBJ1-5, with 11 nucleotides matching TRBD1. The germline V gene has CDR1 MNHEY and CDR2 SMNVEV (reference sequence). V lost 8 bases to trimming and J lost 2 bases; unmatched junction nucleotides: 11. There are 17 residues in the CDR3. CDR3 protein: CASPGTGGRSGNQPQHF. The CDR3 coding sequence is TGTGCCAGCCCCGGGACAGGGGGTAGAAGCGGCAATCAGCCCCAGCATTTT.

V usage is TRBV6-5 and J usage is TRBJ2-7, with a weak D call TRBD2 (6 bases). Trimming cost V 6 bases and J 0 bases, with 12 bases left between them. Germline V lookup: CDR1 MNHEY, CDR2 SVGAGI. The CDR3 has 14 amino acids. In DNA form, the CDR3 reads TGTGCCAGCAGGGCCGACGGGGGCTCCTACGAGCAGTACTTC. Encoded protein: CASRADGGSYEQYF.

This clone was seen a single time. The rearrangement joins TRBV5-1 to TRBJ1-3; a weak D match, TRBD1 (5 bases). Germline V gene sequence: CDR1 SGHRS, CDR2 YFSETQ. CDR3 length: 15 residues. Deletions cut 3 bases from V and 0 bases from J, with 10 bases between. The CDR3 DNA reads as TGCGCCAGCAGCTCGACAGCGAGCTCTGGAAACACCATATATTTT. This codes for CASSSTASSGNTIYF.

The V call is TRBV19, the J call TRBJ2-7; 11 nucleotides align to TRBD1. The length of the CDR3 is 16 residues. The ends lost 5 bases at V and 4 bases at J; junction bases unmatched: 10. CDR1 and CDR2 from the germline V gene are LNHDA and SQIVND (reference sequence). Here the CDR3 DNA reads TGTGCCAGTAGTTCCTCCAAGGACAGGGGGCTGTACGAGCAGTACTTC. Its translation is CASSSSKDRGLYEQYF. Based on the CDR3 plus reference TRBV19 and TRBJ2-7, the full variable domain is DGGITQSPKYLFRKEGQNVTLSCEQNLNHDAMYWYRQDPGQGLRLIYYSQIVNDFQKGDIAEGYSVSREKKESFPLTVTSAQKNPTAFYLCASSSSKDRGLYEQYFGPGTRLTVT.

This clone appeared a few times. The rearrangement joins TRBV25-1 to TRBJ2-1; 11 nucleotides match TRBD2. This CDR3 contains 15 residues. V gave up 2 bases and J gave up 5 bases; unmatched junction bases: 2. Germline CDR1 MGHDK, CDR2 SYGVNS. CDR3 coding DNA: TGTGCCAGCAGTGAAACTAGCGGGAGAAACAATGAGCAGTTCTTC. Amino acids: CASSETSGRNNEQFF.

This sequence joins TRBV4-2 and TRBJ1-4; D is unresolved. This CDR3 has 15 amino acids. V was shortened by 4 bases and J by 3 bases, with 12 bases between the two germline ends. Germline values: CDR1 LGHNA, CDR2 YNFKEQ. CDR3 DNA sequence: TGTGCCAGCAGCCCCCCCGGTGTATCTAATGAAAAACTGTTTTTT. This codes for CASSPPGVSNEKLFF.

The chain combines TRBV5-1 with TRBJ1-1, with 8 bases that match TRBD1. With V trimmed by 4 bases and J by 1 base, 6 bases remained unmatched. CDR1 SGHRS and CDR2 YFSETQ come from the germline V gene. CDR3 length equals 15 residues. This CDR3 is CASSTAGTGNTEAFF. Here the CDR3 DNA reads TGCGCCAGCAGCACCGCCGGGACAGGGAACACTGAAGCTTTCTTT.